What follows are 10 T cell receptor beta chains derived from one specimen sequenced in a study of cytomegalovirus exposure and HLA in healthy donors. PCR was performed using 60 Vbeta and 13 Jbeta primers. Produced via immunoSEQ multiplex PCR; TCRdb's table is partial and in-frame only. The sample lists fewer than 200,000 clones, about 72% occurring once. What was sequenced was PBMCs. The receptors derive from a man aged 55 to 69 in good health and CMV-seronegative.

This clone was recorded a few times. The CDR3 is CASRRGQGSTEAFF. The CDR3 DNA reads TGTGCCAGCAGGCGGGGACAGGGATCCACTGAAGCTTTCTTT. The chain couples TRBV5-5 to TRBJ1-1; 9 bases line up with TRBD1. The CDR3 extends over 14 amino acids. The germline V gene encodes CDR1 SGHKS and CDR2 YYEKEE (reference sequence). Losses at the gene ends were 5 bases for V and 4 bases for J; bases not matched to a gene: 6.

The chain combines TRBV9 with TRBJ1-1, with D perhaps TRBD1 (5 bases). This CDR3 has 16 amino acids. CDR1 and CDR2 from the germline V gene are SGDLS and YYNGEE. V dropped 3 bases and J dropped 1 base, with 16 bases sitting between them. The CDR3 reads CASSAHLRQGNTEAFF. CDR3 coding DNA: TGTGCCAGCAGCGCCCACCTCCGCCAGGGGAACACTGAAGCTTTCTTT.

V usage is TRBV5-4 and J usage is TRBJ1-4; 7 bases match TRBD1. Trimming removed 0 bases from V and 13 bases from J; junction bases left unmatched: 6. CDR1 and CDR2 from the germline V gene are SGHNT and YYREEE (reference sequence). The CDR3 totals 13 residues. Written as DNA, the CDR3 is TGTGCCAGCAGCTTGGGACAGGGAGCTCTACTGTTTTTT. Protein product: CASSLGQGALLFF. The full variable domain, rest sourced from reference TRBV5-4 and TRBJ1-4, is ETGVTQSPTHLIKTRGQQVTLRCSSQSGHNTVSWYQQALGQGPQFIFQYYREEENGRGNFPPRFSGLQFPNYSSELNVNALELDDSALYLCASSLGQGALLFFGSGTQLSVL.

This clone was detected once. This chain joins TRBV4-2 and TRBJ2-2, with D tentatively TRBD2 (6 bases). Germline-derived CDR1 and CDR2 are LGHNA and YNFKEQ. The V end lost 1 base, the J end lost 1 base, and 13 bases lay between the germline ends. There are 17 residues in the CDR3. The CDR3 loop reads CASSQVSGDLNTGELFF. CDR3 DNA: TGTGCCAGCAGCCAAGTTTCGGGGGATTTGAACACCGGGGAGCTGTTTTTT.

The gene calls are TRBV16 and TRBJ2-5; D might be TRBD1 (6 bases). The ends were cut back, 1 base at V and 2 bases at J, with 11 bases in the middle. The CDR3 contains 15 residues. CDR1 and CDR2 from the germline V gene are KGHSY and FQNENV. The CDR3, as DNA: TGTGCCAGCAGCCAATTCTGGACAGAGCAAGAGACCCAGTACTTC. It specifies CASSQFWTEQETQYF.

This chain joins TRBV4-1 and TRBJ2-1; TRBD2 matches 8 bases. The CDR3 length is 15 residues. After removal of 5 bases from V and 6 bases from J, the junction contained 9 bases not matched to a gene. Germline V gene data show CDR1 as MGHRA and CDR2 as YSYEKL. CDR3 sequence reads: CASSSSGRVRNEQFF. As DNA, the CDR3 is TGCGCCAGCAGCTCAAGCGGGAGAGTCCGCAATGAGCAGTTCTTC.

The V call is TRBV28, the J call TRBJ1-2; D perhaps matches TRBD1 (6 bases). This CDR3 has 17 residues. V was shortened by 7 bases and J by 0 bases, with 21 bases between the two germline ends. Germline loops: CDR1 MDHEN, CDR2 SYDVKM. CDR3 nucleotide sequence: TGTGCCAGCACCCCCGTAGGGACACTACCACCTAACTATGGCTACACCTTC. Translating gives CASTPVGTLPPNYGYTF.

J is TRBJ2-1 and V is TRBV9; D gene uncertain. This CDR3 spans 15 amino acids. The V gene's germline CDR1 is SGDLS and CDR2 YYNGEE. The ends were cut back, 0 bases at V and 4 bases at J, with 11 bases in the middle. This CDR3 is CASSVVGAQYNEQFF. In DNA, the CDR3 is TGTGCCAGCAGCGTAGTAGGAGCCCAGTACAATGAGCAGTTCTTC.

This chain connects TRBV27 to TRBJ2-1, with D possibly being TRBD2 (5 bases). CDR3 size: 15 residues. With 6 bases removed from V and 4 bases from J, the gap between germline ends came to 16 bases. CDR1 and CDR2 from the germline V gene are MNHEY and SMNVEV (reference sequence). For the CDR3, the DNA is TGTGCCAGCAGAAAGGGAGAGAGGTCTTACAATGAGCAGTTCTTC. Translating gives CASRKGERSYNEQFF.

This chain links TRBV18 with TRBJ1-1; D is undetermined. This CDR3 is 14 amino acids long. V dropped 4 bases and J dropped 1 base, with 10 bases sitting between them. Per germline, CDR1 KGHSH and CDR2 LQKENI. In nucleotides, the CDR3 is TGTGCCAGCTCACAAACGACACAGAACACTGAAGCTTTCTTT. Translation: CASSQTTQNTEAFF.